What follows describes a single T cell receptor (beta chain). The antigen remains unidentified. This table comes from immunoSEQ multiplex PCR, and its TCRdb copy is limited to in-frame clones, with some not included. This sample yields 850,000 to 1,200,000 clones, of which approximately 68% are seen a single time; approximately 1.5% belongs to the top ten. These data belong to a study of shared clonotypes between healthy human individuals. Study results and caveats: Naive subsets usually exceeded memory subsets in estimated richness.

The sequenced sample was memory CD4+ T cells sorted from blood. This sample's subset: CD45RA-negative fraction. The source is a man aged 18 to 29 in good health.

The CDR3 reads CAWSSGGNYEQYF. The CDR3 nucleotides are TGTGCCTGGAGTAGCGGGGGAAACTACGAGCAGTACTTC. The chain recombines TRBV30 with TRBJ2-7, with 8 nucleotides matching TRBD2. The V segment lost 2 bases and the J segment 3 bases; nucleotides outside the gene matches: 3. The CDR3 runs 13 residues. Germline lookup yields CDR1 GTSNPN and CDR2 SVGIG (reference sequence).